The 16 T cell receptor beta chains below were found in one sample sequenced in a study of beta chain features in type 1 diabetes. TCRB transcripts that were expressed got sequenced, as all of the isolated RNA had been reverse transcribed. Some clones are missing from TCRdb's copy, which holds only in-frame ones; the method was immunoSEQ multiplex PCR. Here the sample spans about 130,000 clones, about a tenth being singletons. Specimen: central memory CD4+ T cells from blood. These receptors were obtained from a man in his late teens or twenties in good health.

This rearrangement joins TRBV4-3 to TRBJ2-2, with D possibly matching TRBD2 (5 bases). The V end was cut by 0 bases, the J end by 1 base, with 12 bases between. This CDR3 has 17 amino acids. Germline V gene data show CDR1 as LGHNA and CDR2 as YSLEER. CDR3 sequence reads: CASSQEGKRGNTGELFF. DNA of the CDR3: TGCGCCAGCAGCCAAGAGGGCAAACGGGGGAACACCGGGGAGCTGTTTTTT.

J is TRBJ1-4 and V is TRBV15; TRBD1 matches at 7 bases. J gave up 12 bases and V 1 base, and 14 bases lay outside the gene matches. The germline V gene encodes CDR1 LNHNV and CDR2 YYDKDF (reference sequence). The CDR3 totals 16 residues. The CDR3 bases are TGTGCCACCAGCAGAGTGGAGGGACAGCTTTCGCTGGAACTGTTTTTT. Its translation is CATSRVEGQLSLELFF.

The CDR3 DNA reads as TGTGCCAGCAGCGTGGGACAGGGGAGCACAGATACGCAGTATTTT. Its protein product is CASSVGQGSTDTQYF. The gene calls are TRBV9 and TRBJ2-3, with 10 nucleotides matching TRBD1. V lost 2 bases and J lost 0; bases outside the gene matches: 0. This CDR3 has 15 amino acids. Germline V gene sequence: CDR1 SGDLS, CDR2 YYNGEE.

This clone was seen a handful of times. This chain links TRBV4-1 with TRBJ2-1; D remains unclear. The germline V and J ends were trimmed by 1 base and 0 bases, with 10 bases remaining between them. CDR3 size: 16 residues. The germline V gene encodes CDR1 MGHRA and CDR2 YSYEKL. The CDR3 DNA sequence: TGCGCCAGCAGCCAAGTCAACTTGATCTCCTACAATGAGCAGTTCTTC. The encoded protein is CASSQVNLISYNEQFF.

The gene calls are TRBV7-9 and TRBJ1-5; the D is unclear. This CDR3 has 15 residues. Trimming removed 5 bases from V and 1 base from J, with 12 bases in between. Germline CDR1 reads SEHNR; CDR2 reads FQNEAQ (reference sequence). This chain's CDR3 is CASSQAVGSNQPQHF. The DNA for the CDR3 is TGTGCCAGCAGCCAAGCGGTTGGGAGCAATCAGCCCCAGCATTTT.

This chain uses TRBV4-3 with TRBJ2-7, with TRBD1 as a possible D gene (6 bases). The germline V and J ends were trimmed by 5 bases and 1 base, with 12 bases remaining between them. Germline V gene sequence: CDR1 LGHNA, CDR2 YSLEER. This CDR3 has 14 residues. Written as DNA, the CDR3 is TGCGCCAGCAGCATAACGACAGGATCCTACGAGCAGTACTTC. Protein product: CASSITTGSYEQYF.

The chain combines TRBV6-5 with TRBJ1-5, with TRBD1 matching 9 bases. The trim removed 6 bases at V and 6 bases at J, leaving 0 bases unmatched. This CDR3 comprises 12 residues. Germline V gene sequence: CDR1 MNHEY, CDR2 SVGAGI. CDR3 nucleotides: TGTGCCAGCAGGACAGGGGGTCAGCCCCAGCATTTT. This sequence encodes CASRTGGQPQHF.

This clone was seen more than once but under ten times. The chain is built from TRBV18 and TRBJ1-2, with D perhaps matching TRBD1 (6 bases). The germline V gene encodes CDR1 KGHSH and CDR2 LQKENI. The CDR3 totals 13 residues. V lost 8 bases, J lost 5 bases, and 15 bases lay in between. Written as DNA, the CDR3 is TGTGCCAGCACGGACAGCCCTTCGTATGGCTACACCTTC. The encoded protein is CASTDSPSYGYTF. The whole variable domain, filled in from reference TRBV18 and TRBJ1-2, reads NAGVMQNPRHLVRRRGQEARLRCSPMKGHSHVYWYRQLPEEGLKFMVYLQKENIIDESGMPKERFSAEFPKEGPSILRIQQVVRGDSAAYFCASTDSPSYGYTFGSGTRLTVV.

The rearrangement links TRBV7-6 to TRBJ2-7; TRBD1 agrees at 7 bases. CDR3 size: 16 residues. From germline, CDR1 is SGHVS and CDR2 FNYEAQ. The V and J ends lost 6 bases and 3 bases, in that order; junction bases with no gene match: 14. The DNA for the CDR3 is TGTGCCAGCAGTCGGGACAGTTCAAGTTTCAACTACGAGCAGTACTTC. This gives the protein CASSRDSSSFNYEQYF.

The rearrangement uses TRBV2 and TRBJ2-5, with D uncertain. V was trimmed by 6 bases and J by 4 bases, leaving 9 bases between them. CDR1 and CDR2 from the germline V gene are SNHLY and FYNNEI. The CDR3 has 12 residues. The chain's CDR3 is CASRPQVETQYF. CDR3 sequence (DNA): TGTGCCAGCAGGCCCCAGGTAGAGACCCAGTACTTC.

The chain's CDR3 is CASSTTGPYEQYF. The CDR3, as DNA: TGTGCCAGCAGTACGACAGGGCCCTACGAGCAGTACTTC. The J gene is TRBJ2-5, the V gene TRBV28; 7 nucleotides agree with TRBD1. The end of the DNA is better explained by TRBJ2-7, so the J call may be wrong. The CDR3 spans 13 residues. The V gene's germline CDR1 is MDHEN and CDR2 SYDVKM.

The chain carries TRBV30 and TRBJ1-3; D might be TRBD1 (5 bases). CDR3 length: 17 residues. The germline gives CDR1 GTSNPN, CDR2 SVGIG (reference sequence). The V gene lost 2 bases and the J gene lost 0 bases, with 17 bases spanning the gap. The CDR3 sequence: CAWSLQGSDLSGNTIYF. In DNA, the CDR3 is TGTGCCTGGAGTTTGCAGGGTTCGGATCTCTCTGGAAACACCATATATTTT.

The J gene is TRBJ1-3, the V gene TRBV4-1, with a tentative D call TRBD1 (5 bases). V was clipped by 2 bases and J by 0 bases, with 8 bases between them. The CDR3 has 15 amino acids. Germline CDR1 reads MGHRA; CDR2 reads YSYEKL. The CDR3, as DNA: TGCGCCAGCAGCCAAACGGGGGTCTCTGGAAACACCATATATTTT. It codes for CASSQTGVSGNTIYF.

The V and J genes are TRBV7-7 and TRBJ2-7; unclear D gene. Germline assignment: CDR1 SSHAT and CDR2 FNYEAQ (reference sequence). Trimming shortened V by 5 bases and J by 3 bases, and 17 bases separated the two germline ends. The CDR3 covers 15 residues. CDR3 amino acids: CASSPTDSPLYEQYF. CDR3 nucleotide sequence: TGTGCCAGCAGCCCTACTGACTCTCCCCTCTACGAGCAGTACTTC.

This clone showed up just a few times. The chain has TRBV10-3 and TRBJ2-2, with 8 bases fitting TRBD1. This CDR3 has 15 amino acids. CDR1 and CDR2 from the germline V gene are ENHRY and SYGVKD. J lost 3 bases, V lost 7 bases, and 7 bases had no gene match. The CDR3: CAIKTGGPDTGELFF. For the CDR3, the DNA is TGTGCCATCAAAACAGGGGGGCCGGACACCGGGGAGCTGTTTTTT.

In regard to this clone: Additional DNA sequences in this sample encode the identical CDR3. The gene calls are TRBV9 and TRBJ2-2, with 9 bases lining up with TRBD2. With V trimmed by 0 bases and J by 4 bases, 4 bases remained unmatched. The V gene's germline CDR1 is SGDLS and CDR2 YYNGEE. This CDR3 comprises 16 residues. The CDR3, as DNA: TGTGCCAGCAGCGTAGTTGGCGGGGGGGCCACCGGGGAGCTGTTTTTT. Amino acids: CASSVVGGGATGELFF. Full variable domain (missing parts from reference TRBV9 and TRBJ2-2): DSGVTQTPKHLITATGQRVTLRCSPRSGDLSVYWYQQSLDQGLQFLIQYYNGEERAKGNILERFSAQQFPDLHSELNLSSLELGDSALYFCASSVVGGGATGELFFGEGSRLTVL.